The clone carrying this T cell receptor beta chain has more than one count but fewer than ten. This table comes from immunoSEQ multiplex PCR, and its TCRdb copy is limited to in-frame clones, with some not included. The sample carries roughly 130,000 clones, about 83% recorded once. This sample stems from a study of blood T cell repertoires in COVID-19. On the study more broadly: Acute and convalescent COVID-19 samples came from the United States, Italy and Spain. T cells, B-cell-depleted T cells, or PBMCs provided the cDNA or gDNA that served as material.

V was clipped by 6 bases and J by 7 bases; unmatched bases: 4. CDR1 is SQVTM and CDR2 is ANQGSEA in the germline V gene. The CDR3 covers 12 residues. Those enrolled, adults aged roughly 18 to 89 years, came from 25 or so US areas. V gene TRBV29-1 combines with J gene TRBJ1-1, with 11 bases lining up with TRBD1. The sample comprised PBMCs or T cells enriched from blood (not recorded which). The clonotype was recovered from a woman aged 25 to 39 who had recovered from COVID-19. The CDR3 DNA sequence: TGCAGCGTCCCGGGACAGGGGGTTGAAGCTTTCTTT. Protein product: CSVPGQGVEAFF.